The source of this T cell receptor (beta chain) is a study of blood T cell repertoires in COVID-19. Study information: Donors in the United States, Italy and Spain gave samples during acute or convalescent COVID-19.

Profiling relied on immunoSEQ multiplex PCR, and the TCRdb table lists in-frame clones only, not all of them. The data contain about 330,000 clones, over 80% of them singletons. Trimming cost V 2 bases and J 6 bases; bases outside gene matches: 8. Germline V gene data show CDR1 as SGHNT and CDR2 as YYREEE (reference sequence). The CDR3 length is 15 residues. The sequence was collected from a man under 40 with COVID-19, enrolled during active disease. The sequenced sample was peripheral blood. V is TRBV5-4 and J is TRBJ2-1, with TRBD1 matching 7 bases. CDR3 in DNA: TGTGCCAGCAGCTTAACAGGGGCTGGGTCCAATGAGCAGTTCTTC. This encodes CASSLTGAGSNEQFF.